These 5 T cell receptor beta chains were sequenced from one sample in a study of cytomegalovirus exposure and HLA in healthy donors (dated by TCRdb to about 2017). The library was prepared using the immunoSEQ multiplex PCR assay. A mixture of 60 forward primers for TCR Vbeta segments and 13 reverse primers for TCR Jbeta segments was used in the multiplex PCR. Drawn from immuneACCESS, this table holds only the in-frame rearrangements with V and J called that TCRdb kept. Clones are partly lost; checked studies trace under half to an unresolved V gene and leave the rest unexplained. This sample lists around 150,000 clones; approximately 72% were detected once. Roughly 1.9% of the sample is taken by the ten largest. The sequencing sample was made of PBMCs. Source of these receptors: a female donor in good health and CMV-seronegative.

This clone was counted a few times. The chain carries TRBV6-6 and TRBJ1-2; 8 bases agree with TRBD1. The CDR3 extends over 13 amino acids. Germline V gene data show CDR1 as MNHNY and CDR2 as SVGAGI (reference sequence). Unmatched junction bases numbered 9, after V lost 7 bases and J lost 8 bases. The CDR3 DNA reads as TGTGCCAGCACTTCGGACAGGGTCGGGGGCTACACCTTC. Amino acids: CASTSDRVGGYTF.

The CDR3 loop is CASSFSRATNEKLFF. The CDR3 nucleotides read TGCGCCAGCAGCTTTTCCCGCGCAACTAATGAAAAACTGTTTTTT. J is TRBJ1-4 and V is TRBV5-1; the D is unclear. Trimming took 2 bases from V and 0 from J, leaving 8 bases between them. This CDR3 comprises 15 residues. Germline V CDR1 and CDR2: SGHRS, YFSETQ.

The chain is built from TRBV30 and TRBJ2-2, with D unclear. The CDR3 is 12 amino acids. V was pared by 4 bases and J by 9 bases, with 12 bases between. Looked up from germline, CDR1 is GTSNPN and CDR2 is SVGIG (reference sequence). The CDR3 region is CAWTPWARELFF. The CDR3 DNA follows: TGTGCCTGGACCCCCTGGGCTCGGGAGCTGTTTTTT.

This clone came up a few times. The CDR3 sequence: CASSRGGTEAFF. The CDR3, as DNA: TGTGCCAGTAGTAGGGGGGGCACTGAAGCTTTCTTT. The V and J genes are TRBV19 and TRBJ1-1; D might be TRBD1 (5 bases). This CDR3 comprises 12 residues. CDR1 and CDR2 (germline): LNHDA, SQIVND (reference sequence). V shed 4 bases and J shed 4 bases, with 7 bases lying between them.

V and J are TRBV4-2 and TRBJ2-1, with TRBD2 matching over 10 bases. V shed 0 bases and J 6 bases; nucleotides not matched to a gene: 17. The germline V gene has CDR1 LGHNA and CDR2 YNFKEQ. The CDR3 is 20 amino acids. The CDR3 protein is CASSQDPRTSGPVWSNEQFF. As DNA, the CDR3 is TGTGCCAGCAGCCAAGACCCCCGGACTAGCGGCCCCGTTTGGAGCAATGAGCAGTTCTTC.